This T cell receptor (beta chain) was recovered during a study of cytomegalovirus exposure and HLA in healthy donors. Study background: Early release data held about 85 million unique TCRs from HLA-typed donors.

Primers: 60 Vbeta forward and 13 Jbeta reverse. Original handling: Later work found 80 million to 85 million unique TCR beta chains, with about 10 million shared. The table came from immunoSEQ multiplex PCR; TCRdb's copy has only in-frame clones and leaves some out. For V, J and clone size, that table is used; D and trimming come from the DNA. This table holds some 94,000 clones, 69% found once. Findings and limits, study-wide: Analyzed later, association rates of TCRs varied across HLA loci, with DRB1 most and HLA-C fewest.

This clone was counted only a few times. Its antigen is as yet unknown. The trim removed 2 bases at V and 14 bases at J, leaving 5 bases unmatched. The length of the CDR3 is 11 residues. CDR1 and CDR2 from the germline V gene are GTSNPN and SVGIG (reference sequence). This chain uses TRBV30 with TRBJ2-1; 8 bases match TRBD2. The sequence was obtained from a man aged 45 to 65 in good health and CMV-seronegative. The sequencing input was PBMCs. The CDR3 nucleotides are TGTGCCTGGAGTACGGGGGGGCACGAGTTCTTC. It translates to CAWSTGGHEFF.